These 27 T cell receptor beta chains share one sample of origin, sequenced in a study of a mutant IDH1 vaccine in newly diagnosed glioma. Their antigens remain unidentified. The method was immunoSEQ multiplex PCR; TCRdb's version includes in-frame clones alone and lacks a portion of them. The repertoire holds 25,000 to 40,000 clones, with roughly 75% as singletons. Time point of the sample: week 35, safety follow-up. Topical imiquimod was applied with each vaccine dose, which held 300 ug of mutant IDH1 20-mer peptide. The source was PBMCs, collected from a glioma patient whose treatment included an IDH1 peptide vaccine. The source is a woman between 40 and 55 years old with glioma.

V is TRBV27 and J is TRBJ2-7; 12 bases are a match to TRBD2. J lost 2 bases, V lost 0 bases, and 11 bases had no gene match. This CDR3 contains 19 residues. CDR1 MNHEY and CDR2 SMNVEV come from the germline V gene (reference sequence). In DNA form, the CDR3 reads TGTGCCAGCAGTTTATCGGCTAGGAACCCTAGCGGGGGGGCCTACGAGCAGTACTTC. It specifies CASSLSARNPSGGAYEQYF.

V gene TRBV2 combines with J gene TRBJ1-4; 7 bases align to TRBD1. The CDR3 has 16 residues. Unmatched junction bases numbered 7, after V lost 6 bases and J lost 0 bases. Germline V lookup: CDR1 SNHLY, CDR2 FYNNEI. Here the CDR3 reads CASRETGSATNEKLFF. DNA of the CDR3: TGTGCCAGCAGGGAGACAGGGTCCGCAACTAATGAAAAACTGTTTTTT.

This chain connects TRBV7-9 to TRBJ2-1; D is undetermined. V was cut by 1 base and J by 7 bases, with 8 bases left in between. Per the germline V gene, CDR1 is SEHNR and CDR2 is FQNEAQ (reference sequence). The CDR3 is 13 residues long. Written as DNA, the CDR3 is TGTGCCAGCAGCTTAGGGGTTCAGAATGAGCAGTTCTTC. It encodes CASSLGVQNEQFF.

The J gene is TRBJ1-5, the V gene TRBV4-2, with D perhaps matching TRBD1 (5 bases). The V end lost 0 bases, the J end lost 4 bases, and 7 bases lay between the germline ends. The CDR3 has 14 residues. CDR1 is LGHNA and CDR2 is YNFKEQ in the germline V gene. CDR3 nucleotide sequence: TGTGCCAGCAGCCAAGAGGGACCGAATCAGCCCCAGCATTTT. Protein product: CASSQEGPNQPQHF.

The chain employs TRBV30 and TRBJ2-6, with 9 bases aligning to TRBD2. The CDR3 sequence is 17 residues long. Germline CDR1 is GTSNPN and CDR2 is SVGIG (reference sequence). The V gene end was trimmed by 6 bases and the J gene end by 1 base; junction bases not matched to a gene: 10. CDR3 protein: CACLKRGVNSGANVLTF. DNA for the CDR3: TGTGCCTGTCTGAAGCGGGGGGTCAATTCTGGGGCCAACGTCCTGACTTTC.

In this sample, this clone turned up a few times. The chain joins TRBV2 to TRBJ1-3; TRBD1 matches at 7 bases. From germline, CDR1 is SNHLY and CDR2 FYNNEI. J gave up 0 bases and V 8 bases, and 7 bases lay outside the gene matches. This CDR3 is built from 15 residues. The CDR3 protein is CASRTGVFSGNTIYF. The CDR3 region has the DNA TGTGCCAGCCGTACAGGGGTCTTCTCTGGAAACACCATATATTTT.

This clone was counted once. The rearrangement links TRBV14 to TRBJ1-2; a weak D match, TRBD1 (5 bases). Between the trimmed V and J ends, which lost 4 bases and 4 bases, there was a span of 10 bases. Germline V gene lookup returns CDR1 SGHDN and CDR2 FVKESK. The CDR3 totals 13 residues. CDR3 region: CASSLDSIYGYTF. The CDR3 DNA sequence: TGTGCCAGCAGCCTTGACAGTATCTATGGCTACACCTTC.

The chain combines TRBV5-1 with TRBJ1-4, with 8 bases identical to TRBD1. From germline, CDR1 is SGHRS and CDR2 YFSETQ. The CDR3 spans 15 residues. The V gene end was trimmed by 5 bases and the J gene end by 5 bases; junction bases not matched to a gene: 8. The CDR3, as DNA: TGCGCCAGCAGTCCTGGACAGGGTTGGAATGAAAAACTGTTTTTT. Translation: CASSPGQGWNEKLFF. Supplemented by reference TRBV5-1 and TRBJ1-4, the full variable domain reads KAGVTQTPRYLIKTRGQQVTLSCSPISGHRSVSWYQQTPGQGLQFLFEYFSETQRNKGNFPGRFSGRQFSNSRSEMNVSTLELGDSALYLCASSPGQGWNEKLFFGSGTQLSVL.

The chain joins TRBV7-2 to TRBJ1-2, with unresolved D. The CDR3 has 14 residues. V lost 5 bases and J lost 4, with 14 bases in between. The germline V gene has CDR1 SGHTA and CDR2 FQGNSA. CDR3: CASSRPGNLYGYTF. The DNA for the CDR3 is TGTGCCAGCAGCCGACCGGGAAATCTCTATGGCTACACCTTC.

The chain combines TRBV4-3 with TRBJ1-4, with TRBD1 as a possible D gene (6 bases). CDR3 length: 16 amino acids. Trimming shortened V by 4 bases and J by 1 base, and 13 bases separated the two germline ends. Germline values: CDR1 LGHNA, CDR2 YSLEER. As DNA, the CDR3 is TGCGCCAGCAGCCCCCGAAGGGGGGGAACTAATGAAAAACTGTTTTTT. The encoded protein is CASSPRRGGTNEKLFF.

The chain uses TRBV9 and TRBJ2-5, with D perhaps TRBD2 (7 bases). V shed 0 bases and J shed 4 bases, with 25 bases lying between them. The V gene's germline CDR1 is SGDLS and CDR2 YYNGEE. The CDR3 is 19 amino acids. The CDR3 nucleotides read TGTGCCAGCAGCGTAGAAGGGGGGGCTTATTGGGACTGGAGAGAGACCCAGTACTTC. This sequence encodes CASSVEGGAYWDWRETQYF.

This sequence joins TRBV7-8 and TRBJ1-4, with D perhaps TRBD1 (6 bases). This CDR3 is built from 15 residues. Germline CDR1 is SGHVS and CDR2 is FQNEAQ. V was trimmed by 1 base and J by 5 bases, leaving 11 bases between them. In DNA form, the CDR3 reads TGTGCCAGCAGCTTAGGGGCAGGGGAAAATGAAAAACTGTTTTTT. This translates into CASSLGAGENEKLFF.

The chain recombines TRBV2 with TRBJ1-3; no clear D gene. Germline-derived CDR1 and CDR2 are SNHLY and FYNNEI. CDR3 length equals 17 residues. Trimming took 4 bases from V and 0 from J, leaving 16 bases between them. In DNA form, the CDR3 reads TGTGCCAGCAGTGCCCGCTCAAAGGTCCGCTCTGGAAACACCATATATTTT. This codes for CASSARSKVRSGNTIYF. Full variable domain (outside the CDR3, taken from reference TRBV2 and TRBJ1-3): EPEVTQTPSHQVTQMGQEVILRCVPISNHLYFYWYRQILGQKVEFLVSFYNNEISEKSEIFDDQFSVERPDGSNFTLKIRSTKLEDSAMYFCASSARSKVRSGNTIYFGEGSWLTVV.

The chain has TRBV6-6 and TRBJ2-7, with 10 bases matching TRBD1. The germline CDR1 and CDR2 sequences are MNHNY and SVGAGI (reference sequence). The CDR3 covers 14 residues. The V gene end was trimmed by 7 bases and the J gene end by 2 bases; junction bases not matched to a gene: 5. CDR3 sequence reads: CASNRQGAAYEQYF. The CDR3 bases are TGTGCCAGCAATCGACAGGGGGCCGCCTACGAGCAGTACTTC.

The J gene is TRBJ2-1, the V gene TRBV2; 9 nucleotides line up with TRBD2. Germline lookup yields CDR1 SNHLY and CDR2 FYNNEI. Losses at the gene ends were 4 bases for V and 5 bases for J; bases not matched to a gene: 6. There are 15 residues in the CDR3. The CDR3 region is CASSVAGGINNEQFF. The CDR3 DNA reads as TGTGCCAGCAGTGTTGCGGGGGGGATCAACAATGAGCAGTTCTTC.

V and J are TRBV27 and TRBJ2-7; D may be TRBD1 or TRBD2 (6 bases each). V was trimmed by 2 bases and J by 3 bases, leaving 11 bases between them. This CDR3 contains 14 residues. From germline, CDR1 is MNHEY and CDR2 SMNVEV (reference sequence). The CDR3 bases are TGTGCCAGCAGTTTAGGGGGCGGGAACTACGAGCAGTACTTC. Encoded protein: CASSLGGGNYEQYF.

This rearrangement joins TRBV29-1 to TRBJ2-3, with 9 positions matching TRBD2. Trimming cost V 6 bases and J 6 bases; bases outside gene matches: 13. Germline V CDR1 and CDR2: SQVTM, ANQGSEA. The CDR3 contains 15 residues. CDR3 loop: CSVQKGGGAGDTQYF. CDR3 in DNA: TGCAGCGTACAGAAAGGCGGGGGGGCCGGGGATACGCAGTATTTT.

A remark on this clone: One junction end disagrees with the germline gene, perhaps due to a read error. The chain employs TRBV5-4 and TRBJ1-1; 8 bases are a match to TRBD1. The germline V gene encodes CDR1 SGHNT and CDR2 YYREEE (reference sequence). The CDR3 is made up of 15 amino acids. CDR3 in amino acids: CANSLERTGSGEAFF. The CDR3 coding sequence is TGTGCCAACAGCTTGGAACGGACAGGGTCGGGTGAAGCTTTCTTT.

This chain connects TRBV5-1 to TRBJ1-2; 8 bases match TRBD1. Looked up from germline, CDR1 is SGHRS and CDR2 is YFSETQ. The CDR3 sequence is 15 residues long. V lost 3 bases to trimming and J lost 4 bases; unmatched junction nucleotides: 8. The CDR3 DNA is TGCGCCAGCAGCTCAGGACAGGGTAACGCCTATGGCTACACCTTC. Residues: CASSSGQGNAYGYTF. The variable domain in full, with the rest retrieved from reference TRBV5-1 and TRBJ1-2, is KAGVTQTPRYLIKTRGQQVTLSCSPISGHRSVSWYQQTPGQGLQFLFEYFSETQRNKGNFPGRFSGRQFSNSRSEMNVSTLELGDSALYLCASSSGQGNAYGYTFGSGTRLTVV.

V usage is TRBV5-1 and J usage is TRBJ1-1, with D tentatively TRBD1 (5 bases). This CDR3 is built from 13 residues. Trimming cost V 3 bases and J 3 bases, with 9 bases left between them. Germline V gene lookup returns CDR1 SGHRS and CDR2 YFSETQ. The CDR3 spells CASSSRVDTEAFF. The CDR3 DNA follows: TGCGCCAGCAGCTCCAGGGTTGACACTGAAGCTTTCTTT.

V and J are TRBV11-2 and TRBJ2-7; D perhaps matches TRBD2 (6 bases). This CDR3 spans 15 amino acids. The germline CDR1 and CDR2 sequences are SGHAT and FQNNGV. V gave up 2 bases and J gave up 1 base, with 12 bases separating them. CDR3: CASSLIPRGSYEQYF. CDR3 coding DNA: TGTGCCAGCAGCTTAATCCCCCGGGGGTCCTACGAGCAGTACTTC.

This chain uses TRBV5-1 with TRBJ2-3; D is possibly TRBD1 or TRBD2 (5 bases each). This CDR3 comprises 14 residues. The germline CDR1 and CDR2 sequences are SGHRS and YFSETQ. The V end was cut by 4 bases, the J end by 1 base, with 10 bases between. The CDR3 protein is CASSRGVGTDTQYF. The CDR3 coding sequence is TGCGCCAGCAGCCGAGGGGTTGGCACAGATACGCAGTATTTT.

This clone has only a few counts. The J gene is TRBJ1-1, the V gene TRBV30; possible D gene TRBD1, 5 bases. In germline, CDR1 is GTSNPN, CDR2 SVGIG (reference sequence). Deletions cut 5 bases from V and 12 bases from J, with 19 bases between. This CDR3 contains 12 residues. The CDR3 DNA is TGTGCCTGGGAACCGGGACTGCGGGTCCCTTTCTTT. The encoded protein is CAWEPGLRVPFF.

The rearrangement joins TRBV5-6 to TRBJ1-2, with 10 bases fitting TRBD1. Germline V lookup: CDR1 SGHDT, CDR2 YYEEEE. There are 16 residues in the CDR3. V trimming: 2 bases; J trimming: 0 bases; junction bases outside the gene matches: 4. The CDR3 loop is CASSFWDRGTNYGYTF. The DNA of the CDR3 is TGTGCCAGCAGCTTCTGGGACAGGGGCACTAACTATGGCTACACCTTC.

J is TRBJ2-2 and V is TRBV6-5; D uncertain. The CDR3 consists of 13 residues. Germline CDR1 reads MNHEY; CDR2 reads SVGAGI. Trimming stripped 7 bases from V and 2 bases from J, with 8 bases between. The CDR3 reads CASNGGNTGELFF. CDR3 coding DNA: TGTGCCAGCAACGGCGGTAACACCGGGGAGCTGTTTTTT.

The CDR3 region is CASREGRRINYGYTF. The CDR3 DNA sequence: TGCGCCAGCAGGGAGGGAAGGAGGATTAACTATGGCTACACCTTC. The chain has TRBV10-2 and TRBJ1-2; no definite D call. The CDR3 loop spans 15 amino acids. Germline V CDR1 and CDR2: WSHSY, SAAADI. Trimming left V 6 bases short and J 1 base short, with 15 bases between.

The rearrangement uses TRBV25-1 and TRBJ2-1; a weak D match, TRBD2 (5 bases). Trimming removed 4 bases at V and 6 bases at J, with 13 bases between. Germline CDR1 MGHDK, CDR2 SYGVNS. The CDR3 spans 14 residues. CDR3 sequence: CASSATGVGNEQFF. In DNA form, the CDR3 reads TGTGCCAGCAGTGCTACCGGGGTGGGCAATGAGCAGTTCTTC. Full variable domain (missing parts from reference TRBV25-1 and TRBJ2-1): EADIYQTPRYLVIGTGKKITLECSQTMGHDKMYWYQQDPGMELHLIHYSYGVNSTEKGDLSSESTVSRIRTEHFPLTLESARPSHTSQYLCASSATGVGNEQFFGPGTRLTVL.